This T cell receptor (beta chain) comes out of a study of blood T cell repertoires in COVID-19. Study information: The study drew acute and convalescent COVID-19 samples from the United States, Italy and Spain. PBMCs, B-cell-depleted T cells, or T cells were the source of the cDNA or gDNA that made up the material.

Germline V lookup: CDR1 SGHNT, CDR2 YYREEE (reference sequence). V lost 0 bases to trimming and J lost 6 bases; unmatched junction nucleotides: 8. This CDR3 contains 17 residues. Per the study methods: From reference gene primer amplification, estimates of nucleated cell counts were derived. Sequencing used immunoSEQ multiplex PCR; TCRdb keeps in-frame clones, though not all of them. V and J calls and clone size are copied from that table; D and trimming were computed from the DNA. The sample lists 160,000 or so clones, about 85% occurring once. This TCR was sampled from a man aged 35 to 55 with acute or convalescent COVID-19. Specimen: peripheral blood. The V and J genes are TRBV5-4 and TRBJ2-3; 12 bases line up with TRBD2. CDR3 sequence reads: CASSLASRTSGVDTQYF. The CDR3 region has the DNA TGTGCCAGCAGCTTGGCCTCGAGGACTAGCGGGGTTGATACGCAGTATTTT.